These T cell receptor beta chains were read from a single sample in a study of blood T cells in healthy people across ages. MiXCR was run by TCRdb on the 5' RACE reads, yielding one entry per CDR3 protein. This sample has about a million distinct CDR3 sequences, with 35% to 40% found just once. The sequenced sample was blood. Source of these receptors: a man between 18 and 29 years old in good health. The conserved cysteine and the conserved F or W are not part of the CDR3 here. Fields, in order: J gene, V gene, CDR3 protein.

TRBJ2-3,TRBV20-1,SAWDRGGTDTQY
TRBJ1-2,TRBV7-3,ASSSRGDRLYGYT
TRBJ2-1,TRBV10-3,AISWTDHNEQF
TRBJ1-1,TRBV5-1,ASSLKAGNTEAF
TRBJ2-7,TRBV7-9,ASSLGGRLSYEQY
TRBJ1-4,TRBV3-1,ASSPPLVNEKLF
TRBJ1-5,TRBV19,ASSIGASNQPQH
TRBJ2-2,TRBV4-3,ASSREGQLNTGELF
TRBJ1-1,TRBV20-1,SARVLGGSTEAF
TRBJ1-1,TRBV7-2,ASSLLGTGSTEAF
TRBJ2-1,TRBV20-1,SARDKPGDYNEQF
TRBJ1-1,TRBV4-1,ASSQDRGRRWAF
TRBJ1-5,TRBV5-1,ASSRGDGSRGNQPQH
TRBJ2-4,TRBV3-1,ASSQERRVQY
TRBJ2-3,TRBV6-4,AGSVFHTDTQY
TRBJ2-3,TRBV12-3/TRBV12-4,ASSLAPLRETQY
TRBJ1-5,TRBV20-1,SANPDRGSNQPQH
TRBJ2-4,TRBV20-1,SARDLEGWAKNIQY
TRBJ2-2,TRBV12-3/TRBV12-4,ASSLERFATGELF
TRBJ2-1,TRBV14,ASSQDLGSPGNEQF
TRBJ1-6,TRBV27,ASRRTGGLGALH
TRBJ2-5,TRBV9,ASSVDSTETQY
TRBJ2-1,TRBV6-5,ASNQAGGPWDEQF
TRBJ1-2,TRBV12-3/TRBV12-4,ASSLGVSTGYT
TRBJ1-1,TRBV12-3/TRBV12-4,ASMDRGRTEAF
TRBJ1-2,TRBV6-5,ASSDSKGNGYT
TRBJ2-3,TRBV7-2,ASSVPSGVTDTQY
TRBJ2-3,TRBV5-1,AGSLGTGARTDTQY
TRBJ1-5,TRBV12-3/TRBV12-4,ASSFGQAKSQPQH
TRBJ2-1,TRBV7-2,ASSIIPYNEQF
TRBJ1-2,TRBV14,ASSQDRYRGPNYGYT
.,TRBV10-3,AIRSHYEQY
TRBJ1-3,TRBV12-3/TRBV12-4,ASSYRGIGGNTIY
TRBJ1-5,TRBV14,ASSQDLGDPQH
TRBJ1-6,TRBV13,ASSLEAGGSPPH
TRBJ1-2,TRBV6-2/TRBV6-3,ASSPSDSIYGYT
TRBJ2-1,TRBV20-1,SASSITGTSGYNEQF
TRBJ2-2,TRBV14,ASSQGGRSGELF
TRBJ2-3,TRBV7-9,ASSLENRRLQY
TRBJ2-3,TRBV5-5,ASSLEIADWNTQY
TRBJ2-5,TRBV4-2,ASTGEERGEETHY
TRBJ2-3,TRBV10-3,AIRFTSGGQTDTQY
TRBJ1-2,TRBV20-1,SAREGTLYGYT
.,TRBV11-2,ASSSTETNYEQY
TRBJ1-2,TRBV5-1,ASSGGLREEDYGYT